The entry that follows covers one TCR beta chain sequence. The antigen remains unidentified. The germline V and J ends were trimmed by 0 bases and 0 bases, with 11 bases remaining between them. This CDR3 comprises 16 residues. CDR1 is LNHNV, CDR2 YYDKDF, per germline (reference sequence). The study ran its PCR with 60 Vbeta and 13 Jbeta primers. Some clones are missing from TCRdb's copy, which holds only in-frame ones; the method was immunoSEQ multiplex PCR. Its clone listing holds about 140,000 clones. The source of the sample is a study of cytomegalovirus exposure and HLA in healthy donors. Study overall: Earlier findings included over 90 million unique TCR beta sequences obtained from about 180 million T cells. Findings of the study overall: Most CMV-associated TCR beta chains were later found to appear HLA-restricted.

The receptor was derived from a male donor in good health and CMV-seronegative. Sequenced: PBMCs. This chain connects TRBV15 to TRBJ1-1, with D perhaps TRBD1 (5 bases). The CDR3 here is CATSRDRGVMNTEAFF. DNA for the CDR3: TGTGCCACCAGCAGAGATCGGGGGGTCATGAACACTGAAGCTTTCTTT.